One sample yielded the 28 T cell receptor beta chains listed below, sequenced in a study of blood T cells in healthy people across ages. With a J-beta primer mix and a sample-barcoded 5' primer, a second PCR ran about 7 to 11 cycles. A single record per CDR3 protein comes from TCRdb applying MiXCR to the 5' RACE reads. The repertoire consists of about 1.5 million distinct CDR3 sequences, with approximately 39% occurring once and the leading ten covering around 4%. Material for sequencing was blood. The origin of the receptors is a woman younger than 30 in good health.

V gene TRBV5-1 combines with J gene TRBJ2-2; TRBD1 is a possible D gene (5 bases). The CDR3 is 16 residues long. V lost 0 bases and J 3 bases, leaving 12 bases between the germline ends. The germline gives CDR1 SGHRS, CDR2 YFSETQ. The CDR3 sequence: CASSLDSTGDTGELFF. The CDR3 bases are TGCGCCAGCAGCTTGGATTCCACAGGAGACACCGGGGAGCTGTTTTTT.

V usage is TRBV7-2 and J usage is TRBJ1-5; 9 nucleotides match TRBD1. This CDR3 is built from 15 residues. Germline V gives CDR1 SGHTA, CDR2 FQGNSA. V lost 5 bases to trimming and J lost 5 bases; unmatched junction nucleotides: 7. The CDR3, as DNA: TGTGCCAGCAGCCAACGGACAGGGGTCTATCAGCCCCAGCATTTT. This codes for CASSQRTGVYQPQHF.

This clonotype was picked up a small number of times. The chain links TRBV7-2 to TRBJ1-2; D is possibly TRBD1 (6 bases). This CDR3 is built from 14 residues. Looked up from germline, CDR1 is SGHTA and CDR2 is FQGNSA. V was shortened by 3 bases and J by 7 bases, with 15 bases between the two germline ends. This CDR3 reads CASSFTNPGVGYTF. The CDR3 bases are TGTGCCAGCAGCTTCACCAATCCAGGGGTTGGCTACACCTTC.

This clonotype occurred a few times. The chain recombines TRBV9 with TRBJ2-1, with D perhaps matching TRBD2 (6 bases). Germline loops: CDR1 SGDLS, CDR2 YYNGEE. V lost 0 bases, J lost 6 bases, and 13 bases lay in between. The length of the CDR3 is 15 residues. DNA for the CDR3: TGTGCCAGCAGCGTAGATGGCGGGGTGGGCAATGAGCAGTTCTTC. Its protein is CASSVDGGVGNEQFF.

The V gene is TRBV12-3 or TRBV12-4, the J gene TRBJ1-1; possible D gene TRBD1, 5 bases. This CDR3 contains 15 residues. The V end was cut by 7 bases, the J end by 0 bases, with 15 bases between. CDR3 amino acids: CASIGGQGLNTEAFF. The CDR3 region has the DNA TGTGCCAGCATCGGCGGCCAGGGATTGAACACTGAAGCTTTCTTT.

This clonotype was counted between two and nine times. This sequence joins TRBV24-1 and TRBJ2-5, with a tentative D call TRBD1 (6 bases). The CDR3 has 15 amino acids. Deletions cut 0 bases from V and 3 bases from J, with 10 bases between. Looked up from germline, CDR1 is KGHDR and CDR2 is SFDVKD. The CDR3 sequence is CATSDLQGGKETQYF. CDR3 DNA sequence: TGTGCCACCAGTGATTTGCAAGGGGGTAAAGAGACCCAGTACTTC.

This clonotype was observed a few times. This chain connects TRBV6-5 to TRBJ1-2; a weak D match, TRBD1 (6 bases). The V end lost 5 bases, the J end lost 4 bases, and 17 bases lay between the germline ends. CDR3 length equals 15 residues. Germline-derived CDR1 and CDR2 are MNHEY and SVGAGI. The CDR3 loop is CASSPPDRPIYGYTF. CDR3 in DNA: TGTGCCAGCAGTCCCCCTGACAGGCCGATCTATGGCTACACCTTC.

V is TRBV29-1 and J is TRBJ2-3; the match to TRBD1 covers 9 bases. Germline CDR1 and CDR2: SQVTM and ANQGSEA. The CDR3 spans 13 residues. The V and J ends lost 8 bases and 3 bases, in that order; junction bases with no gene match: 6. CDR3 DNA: TGCAGCACCGACAGGGGGGAAACAGATACGCAGTATTTT. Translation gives CSTDRGETDTQYF.

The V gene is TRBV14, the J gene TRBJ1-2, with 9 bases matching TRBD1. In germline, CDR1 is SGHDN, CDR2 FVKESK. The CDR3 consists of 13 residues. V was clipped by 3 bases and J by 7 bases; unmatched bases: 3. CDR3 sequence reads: CASSHLDRGGYTF. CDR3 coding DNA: TGTGCCAGCAGCCACCTGGACAGGGGTGGCTACACCTTC.

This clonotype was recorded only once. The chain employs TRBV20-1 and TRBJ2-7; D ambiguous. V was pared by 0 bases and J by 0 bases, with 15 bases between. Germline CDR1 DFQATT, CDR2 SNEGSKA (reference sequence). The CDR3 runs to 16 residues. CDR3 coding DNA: TGCAGTGCTAGAGAAAGAACCCGTAGGGACTCCTACGAGCAGTACTTC. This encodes CSARERTRRDSYEQYF.

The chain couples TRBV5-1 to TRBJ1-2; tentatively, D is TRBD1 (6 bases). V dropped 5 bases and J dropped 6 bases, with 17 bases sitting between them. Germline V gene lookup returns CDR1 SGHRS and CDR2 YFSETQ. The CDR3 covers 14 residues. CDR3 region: CASRTRDNQDGYTF. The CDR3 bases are TGCGCCAGCAGAACCCGGGACAATCAGGATGGCTACACCTTC.

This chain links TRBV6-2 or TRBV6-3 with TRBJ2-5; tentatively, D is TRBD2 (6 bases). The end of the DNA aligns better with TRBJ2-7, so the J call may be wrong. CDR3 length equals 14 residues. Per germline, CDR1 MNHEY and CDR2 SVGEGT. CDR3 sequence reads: CASSDGGLNDEQYF. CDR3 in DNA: TGTGCCAGCAGTGACGGAGGGCTAAACGACGAGCAGTACTTC.

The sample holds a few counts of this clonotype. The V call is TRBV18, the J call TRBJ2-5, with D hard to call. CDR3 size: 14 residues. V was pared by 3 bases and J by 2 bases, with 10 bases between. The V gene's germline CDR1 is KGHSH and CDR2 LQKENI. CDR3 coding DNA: TGTGCCAGCTCACCGACCTTCCTTCAAGAGACCCAGTACTTC. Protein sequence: CASSPTFLQETQYF.

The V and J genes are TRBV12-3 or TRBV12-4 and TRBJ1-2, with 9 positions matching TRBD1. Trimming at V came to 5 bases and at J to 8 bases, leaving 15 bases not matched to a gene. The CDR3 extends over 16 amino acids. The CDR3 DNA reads TGTGCCAGCAGTCAGGCACCCTTGGACAGGGGACACGGCTACACCTTC. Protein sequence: CASSQAPLDRGHGYTF.

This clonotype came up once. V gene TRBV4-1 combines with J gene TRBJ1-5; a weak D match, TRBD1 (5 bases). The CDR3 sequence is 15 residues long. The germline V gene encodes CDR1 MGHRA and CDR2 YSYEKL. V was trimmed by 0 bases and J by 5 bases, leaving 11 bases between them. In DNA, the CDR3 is TGCGCCAGCAGCCAAGATTTTGGGGGGGATCAGCCCCAGCATTTT. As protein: CASSQDFGGDQPQHF.

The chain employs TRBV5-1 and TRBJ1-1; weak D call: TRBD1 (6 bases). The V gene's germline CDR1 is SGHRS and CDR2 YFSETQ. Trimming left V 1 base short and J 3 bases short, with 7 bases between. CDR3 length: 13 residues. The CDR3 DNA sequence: TGCGCCAGCAGCTTGTCAGGGGACACTGAAGCTTTCTTT. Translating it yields CASSLSGDTEAFF.

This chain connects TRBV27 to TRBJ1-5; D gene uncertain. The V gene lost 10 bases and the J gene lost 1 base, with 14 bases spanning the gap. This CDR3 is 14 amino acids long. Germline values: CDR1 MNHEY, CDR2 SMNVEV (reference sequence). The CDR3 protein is CATKLRQSNQPQHF. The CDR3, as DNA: TGTGCCACTAAACTCAGACAAAGCAATCAGCCCCAGCATTTT.

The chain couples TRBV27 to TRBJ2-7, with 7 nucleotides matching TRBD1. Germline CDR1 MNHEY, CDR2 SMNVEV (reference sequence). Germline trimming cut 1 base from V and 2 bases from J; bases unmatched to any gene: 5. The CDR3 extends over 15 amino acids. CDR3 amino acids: CASSLWGQLTYEQYF. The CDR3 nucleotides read TGTGCCAGCAGTTTATGGGGACAGCTGACCTACGAGCAGTACTTC.

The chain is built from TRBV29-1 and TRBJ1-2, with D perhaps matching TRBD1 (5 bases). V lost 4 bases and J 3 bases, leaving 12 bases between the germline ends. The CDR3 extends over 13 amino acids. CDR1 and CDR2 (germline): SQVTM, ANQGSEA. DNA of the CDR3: TGCAGCGTTGGAGGCAGAGGGGACTATGGCTACACCTTC. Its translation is CSVGGRGDYGYTF.

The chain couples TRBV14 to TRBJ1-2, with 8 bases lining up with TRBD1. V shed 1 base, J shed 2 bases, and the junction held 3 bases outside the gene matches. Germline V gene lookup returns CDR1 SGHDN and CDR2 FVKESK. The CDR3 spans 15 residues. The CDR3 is CASSQVQGANYGYTF. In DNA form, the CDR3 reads TGTGCCAGCAGCCAAGTTCAGGGGGCGAACTATGGCTACACCTTC.

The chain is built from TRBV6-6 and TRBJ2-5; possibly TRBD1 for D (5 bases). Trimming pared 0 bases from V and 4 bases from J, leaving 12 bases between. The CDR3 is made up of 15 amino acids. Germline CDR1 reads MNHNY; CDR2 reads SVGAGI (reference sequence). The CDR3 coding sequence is TGTGCCAGCAGTTACTCTGGGCAGGGATCAGAGACCCAGTACTTC. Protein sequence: CASSYSGQGSETQYF.

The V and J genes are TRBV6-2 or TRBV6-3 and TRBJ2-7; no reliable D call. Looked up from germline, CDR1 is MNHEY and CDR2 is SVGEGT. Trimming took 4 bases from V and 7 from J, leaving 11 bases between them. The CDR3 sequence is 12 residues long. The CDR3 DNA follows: TGTGCCAGCAGTTGCTCAATGGGAGAGCAGTACTTC. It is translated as CASSCSMGEQYF.

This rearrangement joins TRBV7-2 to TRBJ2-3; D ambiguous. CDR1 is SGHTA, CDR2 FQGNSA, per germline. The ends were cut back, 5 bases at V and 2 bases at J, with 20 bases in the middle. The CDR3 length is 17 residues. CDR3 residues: CASSTGVRVVATDTQYF. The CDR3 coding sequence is TGTGCCAGCAGCACCGGCGTTAGGGTGGTGGCCACAGATACGCAGTATTTT.

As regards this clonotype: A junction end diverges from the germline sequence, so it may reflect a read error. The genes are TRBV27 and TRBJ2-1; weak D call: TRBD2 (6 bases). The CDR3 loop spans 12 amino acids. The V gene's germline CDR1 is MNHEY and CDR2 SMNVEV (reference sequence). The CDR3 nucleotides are TGTGCCGGCAGTTTATTGGGGGGAGAGCAGTTCTTC. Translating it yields CAGSLLGGEQFF.

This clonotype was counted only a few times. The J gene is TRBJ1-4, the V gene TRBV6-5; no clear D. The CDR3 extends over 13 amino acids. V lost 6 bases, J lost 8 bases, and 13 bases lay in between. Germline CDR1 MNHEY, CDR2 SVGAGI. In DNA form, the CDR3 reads TGTGCCAGCAGCCCCAGTACGAGGGAAAAACTGTTTTTT. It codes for CASSPSTREKLFF.

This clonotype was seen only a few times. As DNA, the CDR3 is TGTGCCACCAGCAGAGATAGGGACGACAGGTTCTATGGCTACACCTTC. Protein: CATSRDRDDRFYGYTF. The chain couples TRBV15 to TRBJ1-2, with D possibly being TRBD1 (6 bases). The germline V gene has CDR1 LNHNV and CDR2 YYDKDF (reference sequence). There are 16 residues in the CDR3. The V and J ends lost 0 bases and 4 bases respectively, with 15 bases between them.

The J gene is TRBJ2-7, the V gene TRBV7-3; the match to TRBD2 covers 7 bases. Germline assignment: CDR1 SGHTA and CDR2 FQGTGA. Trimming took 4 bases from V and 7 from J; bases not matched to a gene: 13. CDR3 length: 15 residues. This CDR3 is CASSSLGGDGDEQYF. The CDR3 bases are TGTGCCAGCAGCTCCCTGGGAGGGGATGGGGATGAGCAGTACTTC. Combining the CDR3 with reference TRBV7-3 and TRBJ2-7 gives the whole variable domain GAGVSQTPSNKVTEKGKYVELRCDPISGHTALYWYRQSLGQGPEFLIYFQGTGAADDSGLPNDRFFAVRPEGSVSTLKIQRTERGDSAVYLCASSSLGGDGDEQYFGPGTRLTVT.

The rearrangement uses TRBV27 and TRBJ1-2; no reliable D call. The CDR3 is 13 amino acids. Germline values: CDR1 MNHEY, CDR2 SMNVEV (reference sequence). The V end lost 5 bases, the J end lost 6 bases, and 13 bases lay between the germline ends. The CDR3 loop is CASSPGIGDGYTF. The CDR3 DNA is TGTGCCAGCAGTCCTGGGATAGGCGATGGCTACACCTTC.